Shown below are 5 T cell receptor beta chains from a single sample sequenced in a study of cytomegalovirus exposure and HLA in healthy donors. The PCR was carried out with 60 Vbeta primers and 13 Jbeta primers. The data were produced by immunoSEQ multiplex PCR, yet TCRdb's version contains in-frame clones alone and is incomplete. The table records about 93,000 clones, roughly four fifths of them present only once. The sample was PBMCs. These receptors were taken from a man younger than 40 in good health and CMV-seronegative.

This clone was found once. An end of the junction does not agree with germline; a read error may underlie this. Other nucleotide sequences from this sample produce the same CDR3. The chain couples TRBV7-9 to TRBJ1-2; 8 bases map to TRBD1. This CDR3 has 17 residues. Germline CDR1 reads SEHNR; CDR2 reads FQNEAQ (reference sequence). CDR3 sequence reads: CASSRSRDRFRGYGYTF. Here the CDR3 DNA reads TGTGCCAGCAGCCGGTCCCGGGACAGGTTCCGGGGCTATGGCTACACCTTT.

This clone occurred a few times. The chain uses TRBV5-4 and TRBJ2-6; tentatively, D is TRBD1 (6 bases). Trimming removed 2 bases from V and 0 bases from J, with 15 bases in between. Looked up from germline, CDR1 is SGHNT and CDR2 is YYREEE (reference sequence). The CDR3 covers 18 residues. CDR3 nucleotides: TGTGCCAGCAGCTTCCTTCAGGGGTCCAACTCTGGGGCCAACGTCCTGACTTTC. This codes for CASSFLQGSNSGANVLTF.

V usage is TRBV28 and J usage is TRBJ2-1, with a tentative D call TRBD2 (5 bases). Germline CDR1 MDHEN, CDR2 SYDVKM. The CDR3 is 12 amino acids. The V gene lost 7 bases and the J gene lost 7 bases, with 11 bases spanning the gap. The CDR3 DNA follows: TGTGCCAGCAAAACTAGAATAAATGAGCAGTTCTTC. Its protein product is CASKTRINEQFF.

A word on this clone: An end of the junction does not agree with germline; a read error may underlie this. The chain couples TRBV27 to TRBJ2-6, with D maybe TRBD1 (5 bases). Germline V gives CDR1 MNHEY, CDR2 SMNVEV (reference sequence). The CDR3 loop spans 19 amino acids. This CDR3 reads CASSPSGFWLVTGANVLTF. CDR3 nucleotide sequence: TGTGCCAGCAGTCCCTCAGGGTTTTGGCTGGTGACTGGCGCCAACGTCCTGACTTTC.

The rearrangement links TRBV12-5 to TRBJ2-2; no clear D. Germline loops: CDR1 LGHNT, CDR2 FRNRAP. V gave up 6 bases and J gave up 8 bases, with 10 bases separating them. CDR3 length: 12 amino acids. This CDR3 is CASGDWAGELFF. DNA of the CDR3: TGTGCTAGTGGGGATTGGGCGGGGGAGCTGTTTTTT.